One sample yielded the 31 T cell receptor beta chains listed below, sequenced in a study of molecular identifiers for immune sequencing clone quantification. Using its own MiXCR run on the PCR reads, TCRdb lists one record per CDR3 protein. The sample records around 43,000 distinct CDR3 sequences, 15% to 20% being singletons. The source material was naive CD8+ T cells from blood, with Jurkat cell RNA spiked in. Subset: FACS-sorted CD8+CD4-CCR7+CD45RA+ naive T cells. These receptors were collected from a human donor in good health. Some libraries in this study had Jurkat cell RNA spiked in.

At least ten counts were recorded for this clonotype. The CDR3 spells CASTHQGPTYEQYF. The CDR3 nucleotides are TGTGCCAGCACCCATCAGGGTCCCACCTACGAGCAGTACTTC. The rearrangement joins TRBV7-2 to TRBJ2-7; weak D call: TRBD1 (5 bases). The CDR3 is 14 amino acids. Germline lookup yields CDR1 SGHTA and CDR2 FQGNSA. The ends were cut back, 7 bases at V and 2 bases at J, with 15 bases in the middle.

The genes are TRBV7-3 and TRBJ2-2, with TRBD2 identical over 7 bases. V was clipped by 2 bases and J by 5 bases; unmatched bases: 14. The CDR3 runs 18 residues. Germline lookup yields CDR1 SGHTA and CDR2 FQGTGA. CDR3 loop: CASSLSPPWREFTGELFF. DNA for the CDR3: TGTGCCAGCAGCTTATCCCCTCCCTGGCGGGAGTTTACCGGGGAGCTGTTTTTT. Combining the CDR3 with reference TRBV7-3 and TRBJ2-2 gives the whole variable domain GAGVSQTPSNKVTEKGKYVELRCDPISGHTALYWYRQSLGQGPEFLIYFQGTGAADDSGLPNDRFFAVRPEGSVSTLKIQRTERGDSAVYLCASSLSPPWREFTGELFFGEGSRLTVL.

This clonotype showed up many times. The chain uses TRBV4-1 and TRBJ2-1; TRBD2 matches 8 bases. The CDR3 is 15 amino acids. Germline CDR1 reads MGHRA; CDR2 reads YSYEKL. J gave up 9 bases and V 1 base, and 8 bases lay outside the gene matches. CDR3 nucleotides: TGCGCCAGCAGCCAAGTTAGCGGGAAAGTATCTGAGCAGTTCTTC. Translated, it gives CASSQVSGKVSEQFF.

V gene TRBV7-6 combines with J gene TRBJ1-2; 9 bases fit TRBD1. Germline V gives CDR1 SGHVS, CDR2 FNYEAQ. J gave up 1 base and V 5 bases, and 5 bases lay outside the gene matches. The CDR3 loop spans 15 amino acids. The CDR3 loop reads CASSPGTGYNYGYTF. In nucleotides, the CDR3 is TGTGCCAGCAGCCCAGGGACAGGGTATAACTATGGCTACACCTTC.

The sample holds many counts of this clonotype. This chain connects TRBV20-1 to TRBJ2-5, with TRBD2 identical over 9 bases. The CDR3 sequence is 17 residues long. Germline V gene lookup returns CDR1 DFQATT and CDR2 SNEGSKA (reference sequence). Trimming removed 0 bases from V and 2 bases from J; junction bases left unmatched: 10. The chain's CDR3 is CSARDRKEREVQETQYF. CDR3 DNA: TGCAGTGCTAGAGACAGAAAAGAGCGGGAGGTACAAGAGACCCAGTACTTC.

There are many counts of this clonotype. This rearrangement joins TRBV27 to TRBJ2-2; TRBD1 matches at 9 bases. The germline gives CDR1 MNHEY, CDR2 SMNVEV (reference sequence). CDR3 length equals 14 residues. J lost 6 bases, V lost 6 bases, and 5 bases had no gene match. The DNA for the CDR3 is TGTGCCAGCAGACAGGGGGCTTTGTCCGGGGAGCTGTTTTTT. Protein product: CASRQGALSGELFF.

This clonotype came up many times. This chain links TRBV12-3 or TRBV12-4 with TRBJ2-3; 12 bases fit TRBD2. The CDR3 sequence is 19 residues long. With 3 bases clipped from V and 2 bases from J, the junction kept 12 bases outside the gene matches. CDR3 loop: CASSLGLLLAGGLTDTQYF. As DNA, the CDR3 is TGTGCCAGCAGTTTGGGCCTACTACTAGCGGGGGGACTCACAGATACGCAGTATTTT.

The table lists this clonotype with many counts. The CDR3 DNA follows: TGTGCCAGCAGTCGCTACAGGGAAGAGACCCAGTACTTC. This translates into CASSRYREETQYF. This rearrangement joins TRBV27 to TRBJ2-5; the D gene is possibly TRBD1 (6 bases). With 5 bases removed from V and 3 bases from J, the gap between germline ends came to 10 bases. This CDR3 region has 13 residues. CDR1 and CDR2 from the germline V gene are MNHEY and SMNVEV (reference sequence).

This clonotype was counted many times. The rearrangement links TRBV5-1 to TRBJ2-7; TRBD1 matches 8 bases. The CDR3 has 14 residues. Germline V gives CDR1 SGHRS, CDR2 YFSETQ. Trimming at V came to 2 bases and at J to 6 bases, leaving 7 bases not matched to a gene. The CDR3 loop reads CASSFEDRAGEQYF. The CDR3 DNA sequence: TGCGCCAGCAGCTTTGAGGACAGGGCTGGCGAGCAGTACTTC.

This clonotype was recorded at least ten times. The CDR3 bases are TGTGCCAGTAGTAAAGCCCAGGGGGGGACAACAGATACGCAGTATTTT. Amino acids: CASSKAQGGTTDTQYF. The chain couples TRBV19 to TRBJ2-3; tentatively, D is TRBD1 or TRBD2 (7 bases each). V was clipped by 4 bases and J by 3 bases, with 17 bases between them. The germline CDR1 and CDR2 sequences are LNHDA and SQIVND (reference sequence). The CDR3 has 16 residues. Full variable domain (missing parts from reference TRBV19 and TRBJ2-3): DGGITQSPKYLFRKEGQNVTLSCEQNLNHDAMYWYRQDPGQGLRLIYYSQIVNDFQKGDIAEGYSVSREKKESFPLTVTSAQKNPTAFYLCASSKAQGGTTDTQYFGPGTRLTVL.

The sample holds many counts of this clonotype. V usage is TRBV5-4 and J usage is TRBJ2-6, with no clear D. V lost 5 bases, J lost 0 bases, and 12 bases lay in between. Germline-derived CDR1 and CDR2 are SGHNT and YYREEE (reference sequence). This CDR3 contains 16 residues. The CDR3, as DNA: TGTGCCAGCAGACCGATGGGGTACTCTGGGGCCAACGTCCTGACTTTC. It encodes CASRPMGYSGANVLTF.

Remarks on this clonotype: A much bigger clone sits one base away, suggesting this may be a read error. The chain uses TRBV27 and TRBJ2-3, with 8 positions matching TRBD2. CDR3 length equals 15 residues. Germline lookup yields CDR1 MNHEY and CDR2 SMNVEV (reference sequence). Unmatched junction bases numbered 13, after V lost 8 bases and J lost 6 bases. The CDR3 bases are TGTGCCAGCTGTTACGGACTAGCTCTATTGGATACGCAGTATTTT. Its translation: CASCYGLALLDTQYF.

The table lists this clonotype with many counts. The V gene is TRBV9, the J gene TRBJ2-3; unclear D gene. Trimming removed 4 bases from V and 6 bases from J, with 15 bases in between. The CDR3 is 14 amino acids. Germline CDR1 SGDLS, CDR2 YYNGEE. The CDR3: CASSISRAPDTQYF. In DNA form, the CDR3 reads TGTGCCAGCAGCATAAGTAGGGCCCCGGATACGCAGTATTTT.

This clonotype was detected many times. This chain joins TRBV4-1 and TRBJ1-5, with TRBD1 matching 8 bases. CDR1 is MGHRA, CDR2 YSYEKL, per germline. The CDR3 has 14 amino acids. J was trimmed by 9 bases and V by 1 base; bases with no gene match: 5. The DNA of the CDR3 is TGCGCCAGCAGCCAAGGGACAGGGTTTGCGCCCCAGCATTTT. It codes for CASSQGTGFAPQHF.

This clonotype was found a few times. J is TRBJ2-7 and V is TRBV6-1; D is ambiguous. Looked up from germline, CDR1 is MNHNS and CDR2 is SASEGT. The ends were cut back, 3 bases at V and 0 bases at J, with 9 bases in the middle. This CDR3 has 14 amino acids. The CDR3 sequence is CASSEDGPSYEQYF. The CDR3 coding sequence is TGTGCCAGCAGTGAGGACGGCCCCTCCTACGAGCAGTACTTC.

V usage is TRBV9 and J usage is TRBJ2-3; D is unresolved. From germline, CDR1 is SGDLS and CDR2 YYNGEE. The CDR3 is made up of 14 amino acids. V was cut by 0 bases and J by 2 bases, with 7 bases left in between. The CDR3 protein is CASSVVDPTDTQYF. CDR3 sequence (DNA): TGTGCCAGCAGCGTAGTAGACCCCACAGATACGCAGTATTTT.

The J gene is TRBJ2-5, the V gene TRBV13; maybe TRBD2 (5 bases). The CDR3 runs 14 residues. Trimming removed 8 bases at V and 5 bases at J, with 18 bases between. CDR1 is PRHDT, CDR2 FYEKMQ, per germline (reference sequence). The DNA for the CDR3 is TGTGCCAGCGACCTAGTGGGAGACTTGGAGACCCAGTACTTC. Translated, it gives CASDLVGDLETQYF.

Turning to this clonotype: One end of the junction does not line up with germline, which may come from a read error. This chain joins TRBV15 and TRBJ2-1; 9 positions match TRBD1. The germline CDR1 and CDR2 sequences are LNHNV and YYDKDF (reference sequence). CDR3 length equals 13 residues. The CDR3 loop is CATSTGTGNEQSF. DNA of the CDR3: TGTGCCACCAGCACTGGGACAGGGAATGAGCAGTCCTTC.

This clonotype was counted many times. For the CDR3, the DNA is TGTGCCAGCAGCTTACTACACCCGACAGGGGCAGATACGCAGTATTTT. It is translated as CASSLLHPTGADTQYF. This chain connects TRBV11-2 to TRBJ2-3, with 8 positions matching TRBD1. Germline lookup yields CDR1 SGHAT and CDR2 FQNNGV. Trimming took 2 bases from V and 4 from J; bases not matched to a gene: 8. The CDR3 sequence is 16 residues long.

This clonotype was seen at least ten times. The chain employs TRBV2 and TRBJ2-3; D uncertain. This CDR3 is built from 15 residues. V was cut by 2 bases and J by 2 bases, with 11 bases left in between. Looked up from germline, CDR1 is SNHLY and CDR2 is FYNNEI. The CDR3 sequence: CASSELLQVTDTQYF. The CDR3 DNA is TGTGCCAGCAGTGAATTATTACAAGTCACAGATACGCAGTATTTT.

This clonotype was seen many times. This sequence joins TRBV6-2 or TRBV6-3 and TRBJ2-3; 12 positions agree with TRBD1. Trimming took 2 bases from V and 5 from J; bases not matched to a gene: 5. Per the germline V gene, CDR1 is MNHEY and CDR2 is SVGEGT. The CDR3 runs to 16 residues. The DNA of the CDR3 is TGTGCCAGCAGTTACCGGGACAGGGGGCGAGGAGATACGCAGTATTTT. It encodes CASSYRDRGRGDTQYF.

In its sample, this clonotype was seen a few times. A read error is possible here, since a much larger clone lies one base away. The chain recombines TRBV7-9 with TRBJ2-7; tentative D call: TRBD2 (5 bases). The germline V gene encodes CDR1 SEHNR and CDR2 FQNEAQ (reference sequence). This CDR3 has 12 amino acids. The CDR3 is CASSFSSRERYF. CDR3 DNA: TGTGCCAGCAGCTTTAGTTCTAGGGAGCGGTACTTC.

This clonotype was counted ten times or more. The chain combines TRBV30 with TRBJ2-1, with 9 nucleotides matching TRBD2. V was clipped by 7 bases and J by 7 bases; unmatched bases: 8. This CDR3 comprises 13 residues. Germline loops: CDR1 GTSNPN, CDR2 SVGIG (reference sequence). For the CDR3, the DNA is TGTGCCTCGGCTGGACTAGCGAGGAATGAGCAGTTCTTC. Its translation: CASAGLARNEQFF.

This clonotype was seen repeatedly, ten times or more. DNA for the CDR3: TGTGCCATCAGTGAGTCGACAGCCAACCCCAGCTCCTACGAGCAGTACTTC. This codes for CAISESTANPSSYEQYF. The chain recombines TRBV10-3 with TRBJ2-7, with a weak D call TRBD1 (5 bases). Trimming removed 0 bases at V and 0 bases at J, with 15 bases between. The length of the CDR3 is 17 residues. CDR1 and CDR2 (germline): ENHRY, SYGVKD.

This clonotype was found many times. The CDR3 DNA follows: TGTGCCAGCAGCCGTAGCCAGGCCTATGGCTACACCTTC. Protein product: CASSRSQAYGYTF. The V and J genes are TRBV14 and TRBJ1-2; D not resolved. Germline V lookup: CDR1 SGHDN, CDR2 FVKESK. This CDR3 has 13 residues. V lost 4 bases and J lost 4, with 10 bases in between. Full variable domain (remainder filled in from reference TRBV14 and TRBJ1-2): EAGVTQFPSHSVIEKGQTVTLRCDPISGHDNLYWYRRVMGKEIKFLLHFVKESKQDESGMPNNRFLAERTGGTYSTLKVQPAELEDSGVYFCASSRSQAYGYTFGSGTRLTVV.

This clonotype was observed at least ten times. J is TRBJ1-1 and V is TRBV12-5; D possibly corresponds to TRBD1 (6 bases). CDR1 is LGHNT and CDR2 is FRNRAP in the germline V gene. V dropped 4 bases and J dropped 5 bases, with 14 bases sitting between them. This CDR3 has 14 residues. CDR3 sequence reads: CASGWGGGQTEAFF. CDR3 in DNA: TGTGCTAGTGGTTGGGGGGGGGGCCAGACTGAAGCTTTCTTT.

Details on this clonotype: A much larger clone differs by one base, so this may be a read error. V usage is TRBV15 and J usage is TRBJ2-3; D could derive from TRBD1 or TRBD2 (6 bases each). Germline assignment: CDR1 LNHNV and CDR2 YYDKDF (reference sequence). This CDR3 contains 16 residues. The CDR3 here is CATSVEPGAARDTRYF. For the CDR3, the DNA is TGTGCCACCAGCGTTGAGCCGGGGGCCGCTCGTGATACGCGGTATTTT.

This clonotype has more than one count but fewer than ten. The CDR3 does not end in the conserved phenylalanine or tryptophan, so this is likely a read error. This sequence joins TRBV29-1 and TRBJ2-1, with 8 bases fitting TRBD2. Germline assignment: CDR1 SQVTM and CDR2 ANQGSEA. This CDR3 has 13 residues. CDR3 in amino acids: CSLRLANYSEQFL. The CDR3 nucleotides are TGCAGCCTTAGACTAGCGAACTACAGTGAGCAGTTCCTC.

This clonotype was picked up one time. The genes are TRBV18 and TRBJ2-1; TRBD1 matches at 9 bases. The ends lost 3 bases at V and 7 bases at J; junction bases unmatched: 7. Germline V gives CDR1 KGHSH, CDR2 LQKENI. The CDR3 has 15 residues. The CDR3 here is CASSPRDRVINEQFF. Written as DNA, the CDR3 is TGTGCCAGCTCACCCCGGGACAGGGTTATTAATGAGCAGTTCTTC.

This clonotype occurred many times. V usage is TRBV4-3 and J usage is TRBJ2-2; D uncertain. This CDR3 contains 15 residues. Looked up from germline, CDR1 is LGHNA and CDR2 is YSLEER. V lost 5 bases and J 0 bases, leaving 10 bases between the germline ends. The CDR3 here is CASSSGLPNTGELFF. The CDR3 DNA sequence: TGCGCCAGCAGCTCGGGCCTGCCGAACACCGGGGAGCTGTTTTTT.

Only one count was recorded for this clonotype. Sequence at one end of the junction differs from germline and may be a read error. The rearrangement links TRBV5-4 to TRBJ2-7; no firm D call. The V gene's germline CDR1 is SGHNT and CDR2 YYREEE (reference sequence). This CDR3 spans 12 amino acids. The CDR3 DNA reads TGTGTCAGCAGCACCGGTGCGCGCGAGCAGTACTTC. Its translation is CVSSTGAREQYF.